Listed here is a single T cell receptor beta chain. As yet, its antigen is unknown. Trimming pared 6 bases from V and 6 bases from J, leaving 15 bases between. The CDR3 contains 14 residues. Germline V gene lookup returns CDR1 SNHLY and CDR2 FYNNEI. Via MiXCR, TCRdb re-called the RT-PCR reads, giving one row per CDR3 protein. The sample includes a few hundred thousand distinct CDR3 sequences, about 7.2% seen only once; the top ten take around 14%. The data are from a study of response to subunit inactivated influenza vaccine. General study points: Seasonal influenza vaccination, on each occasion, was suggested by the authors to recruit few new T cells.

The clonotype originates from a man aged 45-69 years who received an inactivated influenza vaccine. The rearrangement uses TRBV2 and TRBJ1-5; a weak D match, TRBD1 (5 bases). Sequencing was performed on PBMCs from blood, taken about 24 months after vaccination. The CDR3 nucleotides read TGTGCCAGCAGGGCCCCGGGGGGGGGTCAGCCCCAGCATTTT. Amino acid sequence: CASRAPGGGQPQHF.